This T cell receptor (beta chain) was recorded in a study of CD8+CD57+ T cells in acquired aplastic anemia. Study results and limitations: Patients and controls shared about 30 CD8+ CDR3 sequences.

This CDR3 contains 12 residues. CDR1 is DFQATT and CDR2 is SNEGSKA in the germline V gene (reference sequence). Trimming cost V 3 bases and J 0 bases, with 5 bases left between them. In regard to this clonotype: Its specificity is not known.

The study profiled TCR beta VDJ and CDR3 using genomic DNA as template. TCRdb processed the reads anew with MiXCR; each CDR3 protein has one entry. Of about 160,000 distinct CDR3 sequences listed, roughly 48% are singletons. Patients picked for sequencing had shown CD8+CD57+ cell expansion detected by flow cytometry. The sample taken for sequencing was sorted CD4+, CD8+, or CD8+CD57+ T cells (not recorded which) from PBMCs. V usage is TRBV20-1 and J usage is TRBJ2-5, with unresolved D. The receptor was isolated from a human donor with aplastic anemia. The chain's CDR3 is CSASIDQETQYF. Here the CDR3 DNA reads TGCAGTGCTAGCATTGACCAAGAGACCCAGTACTTC.